These 23 T cell receptor beta chains were sequenced from one sample in a study of blood T cells in healthy people across ages. It was with a sample-barcoded 5' primer and a J-beta primer mix that a second PCR of roughly 6 to 12 cycles was run. TCRdb independently ran MiXCR on the 5' RACE reads; one entry per CDR3 protein. The sample records over 500,000 distinct CDR3 sequences, 45% to 60% being singletons. Material for sequencing was blood. These receptors were obtained from a woman of 80 years or more in good health.

The chain links TRBV2 to TRBJ1-5; no firm D call. V was clipped by 0 bases and J by 7 bases, with 7 bases between them. This CDR3 has 13 residues. Germline values: CDR1 SNHLY, CDR2 FYNNEI. The CDR3 coding sequence is TGTGCCAGCAGTGAAGCGCGTAGACAGCCCCAGCATTTT. Encoded protein: CASSEARRQPQHF.

Concerning this clonotype itself: This may be a read error: a much more frequent sequence differs by one nucleotide. The V gene is TRBV9, the J gene TRBJ2-3, with a weak D call TRBD2 (5 bases). The CDR3 length is 16 residues. CDR1 SGDLS and CDR2 YYNGEE come from the germline V gene. Trimming took 0 bases from V and 3 from J, leaving 14 bases between them. This chain's CDR3 is CASSVGRGIDTDTQYF. The DNA for the CDR3 is TGTGCCAGCAGCGTAGGACGGGGAATCGATACAGATACGCAGTATTTT.

V is TRBV20-1 and J is TRBJ2-1; unclear D gene. V was cut by 0 bases and J by 0 bases, with 12 bases left in between. CDR1 is DFQATT and CDR2 is SNEGSKA in the germline V gene (reference sequence). The CDR3 runs 16 residues. The CDR3 spells CSARDPQDLSYNEQFF. DNA of the CDR3: TGCAGTGCTAGAGACCCCCAAGATCTCTCCTACAATGAGCAGTTCTTC.

The chain's CDR3 is CASRDSGANVLTF. CDR3 in DNA: TGTGCCAGCAGGGACTCTGGGGCCAACGTCCTGACTTTC. The J gene is TRBJ2-6, the V gene TRBV12-3 or TRBV12-4; D call uncertain. The CDR3 has 13 amino acids. The ends were cut back, 6 bases at V and 0 bases at J, with 3 bases in the middle.

The chain recombines TRBV7-3 with TRBJ2-1; the D gene could be TRBD1 or TRBD2 (5 bases each). This CDR3 has 14 residues. Trimming cost V 5 bases and J 2 bases, with 10 bases left between them. CDR1 is SGHTA, CDR2 FQGTGA, per germline. Written as DNA, the CDR3 is TGTGCCAGCAGCCGGGGCGCACCCTACAATGAGCAGTTCTTC. It specifies CASSRGAPYNEQFF.

This clonotype was observed many times. The rearrangement links TRBV20-1 to TRBJ2-5; 10 positions agree with TRBD2. The CDR3 extends over 14 amino acids. CDR1 DFQATT and CDR2 SNEGSKA come from the germline V gene (reference sequence). Trimming cost V 5 bases and J 5 bases; bases outside gene matches: 8. The CDR3, as DNA: TGCAGTGCTGGAGGGGGACTAGCGTACGAGACCCAGTACTTC. Protein: CSAGGGLAYETQYF.

The CDR3 region has the DNA TGTGCCAGCAGTTCCACAAGGTGGGGAACTGAAGCTTTCTTT. This encodes CASSSTRWGTEAFF. V gene TRBV12-3 or TRBV12-4 combines with J gene TRBJ1-1; D gene unclear. This CDR3 region has 14 residues. The V gene lost 4 bases and the J gene lost 5 bases, with 14 bases spanning the gap.

This clonotype was picked up many times. V gene TRBV2 combines with J gene TRBJ2-5; weak D call: TRBD2 (6 bases). Between the trimmed V and J ends, which lost 1 base and 2 bases, there was a span of 17 bases. Germline values: CDR1 SNHLY, CDR2 FYNNEI. The CDR3 length is 17 residues. CDR3 in amino acids: CASSEEGDFSPQETQYF. CDR3 nucleotides: TGTGCCAGCAGTGAAGAAGGGGACTTCTCACCACAAGAGACCCAGTACTTC.

The chain employs TRBV6-6 and TRBJ1-2; 7 nucleotides agree with TRBD1. Germline loops: CDR1 MNHNY, CDR2 SVGAGI (reference sequence). V trimming: 5 bases; J trimming: 4 bases; junction bases outside the gene matches: 10. The CDR3 has 15 amino acids. The CDR3 DNA sequence: TGTGCCAGCAGTAGCGCAGGGGGGGGGCCCTATGGCTACACCTTC. It encodes CASSSAGGGPYGYTF.

This clonotype was recorded many times. The chain links TRBV6-5 to TRBJ2-2, with a tentative D call TRBD2 (6 bases). The CDR3 is 14 residues long. Germline-derived CDR1 and CDR2 are MNHEY and SVGAGI. Trimming removed 5 bases from V and 4 bases from J, with 11 bases in between. CDR3 region: CASSRLVSTGELFF. The CDR3, as DNA: TGTGCCAGCAGTCGACTAGTGTCCACCGGGGAGCTGTTTTTT.

J is TRBJ2-4 and V is TRBV24-1; the D gene is possibly TRBD1 (6 bases). The CDR3 loop spans 16 amino acids. V shed 3 bases and J shed 1 base, with 12 bases lying between them. CDR1 is KGHDR, CDR2 SFDVKD, per germline. In DNA, the CDR3 is TGTGCCACCAGTGATGGGCGTCAGGGGGCCAAAAACATTCAGTACTTC. Translated: CATSDGRQGAKNIQYF.

The chain has TRBV6-6 and TRBJ1-5; D perhaps matches TRBD1 (5 bases). The CDR3 contains 16 residues. V lost 0 bases, J lost 5 bases, and 14 bases lay in between. The V gene's germline CDR1 is MNHNY and CDR2 SVGAGI (reference sequence). CDR3 in amino acids: CASSYSRRSGDQPQHF. CDR3 in DNA: TGTGCCAGCAGTTACTCTAGGCGTTCGGGGGATCAGCCCCAGCATTTT.

This sequence joins TRBV20-1 and TRBJ2-3; 9 nucleotides align to TRBD1. This CDR3 has 14 residues. CDR1 and CDR2 (germline): DFQATT, SNEGSKA (reference sequence). Losses at the gene ends were 4 bases for V and 4 bases for J; bases not matched to a gene: 6. DNA for the CDR3: TGCAGTGCTACCGGGACAGGGCCGGCAGATACGCAGTATTTT. Residues: CSATGTGPADTQYF.

This chain joins TRBV4-3 and TRBJ2-4, with TRBD2 as a possible D gene (6 bases). The CDR3 is 18 residues long. Between the trimmed V and J ends, which lost 3 bases and 0 bases, there was a span of 18 bases. Germline V CDR1 and CDR2: LGHNA, YSLEER. CDR3 in amino acids: CASSQAGRGTVAKNIQYF. CDR3 in DNA: TGCGCCAGCAGCCAGGCGGGACGGGGGACCGTAGCCAAAAACATTCAGTACTTC.

This chain joins TRBV5-8 and TRBJ1-4; D may be TRBD1 (6 bases). This CDR3 is built from 15 residues. V was shortened by 4 bases and J by 7 bases, with 17 bases between the two germline ends. Per the germline V gene, CDR1 is SGHTS and CDR2 is YDEGEE. In DNA form, the CDR3 reads TGTGCCAGCAGCCTCGCGGGGGGCGGGAGTGAAAAACTGTTTTTT. Translation: CASSLAGGGSEKLFF.

This clonotype was counted between two and nine times. In DNA, the CDR3 is TGCAGTGCTAGAGTTACCCTACGCTCCTATAATTCACCCCTCCACTTT. As protein: CSARVTLRSYNSPLHF. The J gene is TRBJ1-6, the V gene TRBV20-1; no clear D gene. V lost 1 base, J lost 0 bases, and 10 bases lay in between. Per the germline V gene, CDR1 is DFQATT and CDR2 is SNEGSKA (reference sequence). The CDR3 contains 16 residues.

This chain joins TRBV13 and TRBJ2-4; D possibly uses TRBD1 or TRBD2 (5 bases each). Gene TRBJ2-7 matches the end of the DNA better, so the J call may be wrong. The CDR3 loop spans 12 amino acids. Germline V gene lookup returns CDR1 PRHDT and CDR2 FYEKMQ (reference sequence). In DNA, the CDR3 is TGTGCCAGCGGTAGGGGAGCACACGAGCAGTACTTC. The encoded protein is CASGRGAHEQYF.

In this sample, this clonotype turned up many times. The chain carries TRBV12-3 or TRBV12-4 and TRBJ1-5, with 8 bases lining up with TRBD1. After removal of 4 bases from V and 3 bases from J, the junction contained 8 bases not matched to a gene. This CDR3 has 16 residues. The CDR3 nucleotides are TGTGCCAGCAGTTCGCACCGGGACAGGCTCAATCAGCCCCAGCATTTT. Translating it yields CASSSHRDRLNQPQHF.

This clonotype has more than one count but fewer than ten. The chain is built from TRBV12-3 or TRBV12-4 and TRBJ1-1, with D possibly being TRBD1 (6 bases). This CDR3 is 16 amino acids long. V was pared by 2 bases and J by 6 bases, with 19 bases between. The CDR3 DNA reads as TGTGCCAGCAGTTTATATTTGGGGGGGCGAGGATCTGAAGCTTTCTTT. Translation gives CASSLYLGGRGSEAFF.

The V and J genes are TRBV6-2 or TRBV6-3 and TRBJ2-7, with a weak D call TRBD1 (6 bases). Germline CDR1 is MNHEY and CDR2 is SVGEGT. Deletions cut 5 bases from V and 4 bases from J, with 15 bases between. The CDR3 is 14 amino acids. This CDR3 reads CASSSQQGLYEQYF. For the CDR3, the DNA is TGTGCCAGCAGTAGCCAACAGGGCTTGTACGAGCAGTACTTC.

In regard to this clonotype: This may be a read error: a much more frequent sequence differs by one nucleotide. V is TRBV29-1 and J is TRBJ2-5, with 9 bases lining up with TRBD2. The J segment lost 1 base and the V segment lost 7 bases, leaving 7 bases of the junction unmatched. This CDR3 is built from 14 residues. Germline CDR1 reads SQVTM; CDR2 reads ANQGSEA. CDR3 protein: CSAVLAGIQETQYF. The CDR3 bases are TGCAGCGCAGTCCTAGCGGGGATCCAAGAGACCCAGTACTTC.

A word on this clonotype: A much larger clone lies a single base off, so this may be a read error. The V gene is TRBV12-3 or TRBV12-4, the J gene TRBJ2-5; D is perhaps TRBD1 or TRBD2 (5 bases each). The CDR3 runs 16 residues. Trimming took 7 bases from V and 11 from J, leaving 29 bases between them. The CDR3 nucleotides are TGTGCCAGCACCGCCCTTGCGGGTGGGGGATACAATGAGCAGTACTTC. Its translation is CASTALAGGGYNEQYF.

This clonotype has a single count. A single base separates this from a much larger clone, so it may be a read error. The rearrangement uses TRBV3-1 and TRBJ2-5; D uncertain. Germline CDR1 and CDR2: LGHDT and YNNKEL (reference sequence). This CDR3 contains 14 residues. CDR3 coding DNA: TGTGCCAGCAGCCGGAGTATCCCAACGACGACCCGGTACTTC. Encoded protein: CASSRSIPTTTRYF.